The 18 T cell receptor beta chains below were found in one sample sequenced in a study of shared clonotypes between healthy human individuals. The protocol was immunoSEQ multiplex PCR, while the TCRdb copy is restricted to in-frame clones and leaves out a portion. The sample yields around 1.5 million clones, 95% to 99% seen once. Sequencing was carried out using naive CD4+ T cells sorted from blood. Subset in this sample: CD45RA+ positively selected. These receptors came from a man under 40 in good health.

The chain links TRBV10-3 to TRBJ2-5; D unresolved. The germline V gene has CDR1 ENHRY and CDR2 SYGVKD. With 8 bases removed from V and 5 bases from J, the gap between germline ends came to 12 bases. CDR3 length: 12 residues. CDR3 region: CAIGPLGETQYF. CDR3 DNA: TGTGCCATCGGACCACTGGGTGAGACCCAGTACTTC.

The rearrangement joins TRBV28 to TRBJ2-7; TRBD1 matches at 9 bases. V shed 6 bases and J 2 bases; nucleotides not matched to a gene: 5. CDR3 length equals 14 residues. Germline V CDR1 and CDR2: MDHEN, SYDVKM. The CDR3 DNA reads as TGTGCCAGCAGGACAGGGGGGTTGGCCTACGAGCAGTACTTC. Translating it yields CASRTGGLAYEQYF.

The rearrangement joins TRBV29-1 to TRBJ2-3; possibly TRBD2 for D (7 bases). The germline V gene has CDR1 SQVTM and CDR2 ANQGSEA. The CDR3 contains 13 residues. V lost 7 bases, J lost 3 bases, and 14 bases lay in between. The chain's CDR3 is CSGGGRTTDTQYF. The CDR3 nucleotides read TGCAGCGGGGGGGGCAGGACAACAGATACGCAGTATTTT.

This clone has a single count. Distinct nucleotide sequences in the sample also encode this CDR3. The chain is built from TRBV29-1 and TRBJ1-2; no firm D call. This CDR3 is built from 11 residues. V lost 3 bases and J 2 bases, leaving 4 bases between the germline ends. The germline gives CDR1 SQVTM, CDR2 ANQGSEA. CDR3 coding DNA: TGCAGCGTTGACGGCAACTATGGCTACACCTTC. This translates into CSVDGNYGYTF.

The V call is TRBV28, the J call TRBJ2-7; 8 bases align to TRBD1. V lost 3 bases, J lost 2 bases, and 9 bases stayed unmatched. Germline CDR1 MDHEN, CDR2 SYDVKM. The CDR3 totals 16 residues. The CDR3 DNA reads TGTGCCAGCAGTTTTAGGTCCAGGGGGCTTCCCTACGAGCAGTACTTC. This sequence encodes CASSFRSRGLPYEQYF.

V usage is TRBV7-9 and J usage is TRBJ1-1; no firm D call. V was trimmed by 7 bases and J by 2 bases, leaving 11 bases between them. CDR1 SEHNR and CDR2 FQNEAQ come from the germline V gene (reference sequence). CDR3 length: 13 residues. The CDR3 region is CASNQLTNTEAFF. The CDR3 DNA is TGTGCCAGCAACCAACTCACTAACACTGAAGCTTTCTTT.

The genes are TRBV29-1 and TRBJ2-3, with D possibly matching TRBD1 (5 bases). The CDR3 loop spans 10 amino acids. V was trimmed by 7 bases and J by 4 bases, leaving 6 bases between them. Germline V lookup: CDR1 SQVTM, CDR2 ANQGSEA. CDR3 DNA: TGCAGCGGGGGCCCAGATACGCAGTATTTT. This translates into CSGGPDTQYF.

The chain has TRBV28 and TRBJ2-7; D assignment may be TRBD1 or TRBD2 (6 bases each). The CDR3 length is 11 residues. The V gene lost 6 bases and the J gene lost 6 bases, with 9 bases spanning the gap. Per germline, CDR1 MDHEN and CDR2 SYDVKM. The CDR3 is CASRGGFEQYF. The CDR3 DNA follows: TGTGCCAGCAGAGGGGGGTTCGAGCAGTACTTC. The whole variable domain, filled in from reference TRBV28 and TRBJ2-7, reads DVKVTQSSRYLVKRTGEKVFLECVQDMDHENMFWYRQDPGLGLRLIYFSYDVKMKEKGDIPEGYSVSREKKERFSLILESASTNQTSMYLCASRGGFEQYFGPGTRLTVT.

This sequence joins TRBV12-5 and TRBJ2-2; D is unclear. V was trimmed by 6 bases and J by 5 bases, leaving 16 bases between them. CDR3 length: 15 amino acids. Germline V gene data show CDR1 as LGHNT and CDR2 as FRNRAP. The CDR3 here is CASGLRTLGTGELFF. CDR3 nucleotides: TGTGCTAGTGGCCTTCGGACCCTGGGGACCGGGGAGCTGTTTTTT.

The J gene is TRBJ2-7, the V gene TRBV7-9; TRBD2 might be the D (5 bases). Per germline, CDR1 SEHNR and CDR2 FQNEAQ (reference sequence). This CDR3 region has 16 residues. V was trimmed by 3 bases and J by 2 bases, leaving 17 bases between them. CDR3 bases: TGTGCCAGCAGCTTGCGGGCTTCGAGATCGACCTACGAGCAGTACTTC. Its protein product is CASSLRASRSTYEQYF.

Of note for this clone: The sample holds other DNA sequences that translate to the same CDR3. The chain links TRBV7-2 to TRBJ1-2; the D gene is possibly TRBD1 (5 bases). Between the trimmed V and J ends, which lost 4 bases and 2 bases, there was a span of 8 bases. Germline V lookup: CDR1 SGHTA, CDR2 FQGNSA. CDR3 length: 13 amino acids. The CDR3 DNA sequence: TGTGCCAGCAGCTCTGGACAAAACTATGGCTACACCTTC. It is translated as CASSSGQNYGYTF.

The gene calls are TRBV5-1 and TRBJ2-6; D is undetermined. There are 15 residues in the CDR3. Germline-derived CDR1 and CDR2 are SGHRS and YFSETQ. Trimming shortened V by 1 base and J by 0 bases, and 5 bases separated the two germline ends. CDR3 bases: TGCGCCAGCAGCTTGACAACCTCTGGGGCCAACGTCCTGACTTTC. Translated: CASSLTTSGANVLTF.

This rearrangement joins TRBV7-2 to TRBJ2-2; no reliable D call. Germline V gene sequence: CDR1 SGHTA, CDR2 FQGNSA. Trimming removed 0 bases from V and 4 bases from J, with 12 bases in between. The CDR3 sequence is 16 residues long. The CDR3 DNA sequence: TGTGCCAGCAGCTTAGCCGTAATAATCTCCACCGGGGAGCTGTTTTTT. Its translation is CASSLAVIISTGELFF.

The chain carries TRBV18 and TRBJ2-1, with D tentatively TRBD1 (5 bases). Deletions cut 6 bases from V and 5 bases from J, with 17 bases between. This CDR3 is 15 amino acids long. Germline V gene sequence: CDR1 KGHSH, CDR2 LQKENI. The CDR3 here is CASSEQGPHDNEQFF. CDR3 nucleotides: TGTGCCAGCTCCGAGCAGGGCCCTCACGACAATGAGCAGTTCTTC.

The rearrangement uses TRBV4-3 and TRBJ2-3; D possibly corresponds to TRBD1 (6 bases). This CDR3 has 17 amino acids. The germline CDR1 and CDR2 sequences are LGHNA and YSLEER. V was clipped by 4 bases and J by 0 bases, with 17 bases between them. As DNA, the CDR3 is TGCGCCAGCAGCCCTTCCTTGCGGACAGTTAGCACAGATACGCAGTATTTT. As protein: CASSPSLRTVSTDTQYF.

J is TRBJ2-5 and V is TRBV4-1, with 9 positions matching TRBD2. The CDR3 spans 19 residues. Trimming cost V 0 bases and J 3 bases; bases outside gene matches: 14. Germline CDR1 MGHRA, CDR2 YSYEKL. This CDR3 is CASSQDPQIAGAGEETQYF. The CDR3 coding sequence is TGCGCCAGCAGCCAAGATCCCCAAATAGCGGGAGCCGGGGAAGAGACCCAGTACTTC.

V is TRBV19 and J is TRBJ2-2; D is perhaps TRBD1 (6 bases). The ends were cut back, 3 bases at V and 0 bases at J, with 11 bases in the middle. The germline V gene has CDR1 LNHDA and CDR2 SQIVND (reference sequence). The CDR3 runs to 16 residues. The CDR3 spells CASSMNRVANTGELFF. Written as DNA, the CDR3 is TGTGCCAGTAGTATGAACAGGGTCGCGAACACCGGGGAGCTGTTTTTT.

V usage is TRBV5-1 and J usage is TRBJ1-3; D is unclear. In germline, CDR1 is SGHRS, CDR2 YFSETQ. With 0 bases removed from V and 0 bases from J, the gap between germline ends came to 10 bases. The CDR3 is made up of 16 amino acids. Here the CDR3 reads CASSLGPTSSGNTIYF. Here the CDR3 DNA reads TGCGCCAGCAGCTTGGGCCCGACTAGCTCTGGAAACACCATATATTTT.